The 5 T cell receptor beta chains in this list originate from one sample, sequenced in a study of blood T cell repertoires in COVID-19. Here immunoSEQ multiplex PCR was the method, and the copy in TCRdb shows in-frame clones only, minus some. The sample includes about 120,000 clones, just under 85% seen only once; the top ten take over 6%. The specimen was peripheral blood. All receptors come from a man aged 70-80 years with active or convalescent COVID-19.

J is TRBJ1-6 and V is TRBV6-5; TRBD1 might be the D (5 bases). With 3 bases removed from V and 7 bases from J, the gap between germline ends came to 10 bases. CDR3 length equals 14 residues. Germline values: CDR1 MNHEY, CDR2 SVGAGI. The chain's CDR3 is CASSYSQGNSPLHF. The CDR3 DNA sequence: TGTGCCAGCAGTTATAGCCAGGGAAATTCACCCCTCCACTTT.

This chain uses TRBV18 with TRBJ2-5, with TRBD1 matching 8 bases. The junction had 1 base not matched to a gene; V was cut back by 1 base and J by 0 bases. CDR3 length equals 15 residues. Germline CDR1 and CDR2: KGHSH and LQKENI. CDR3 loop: CASSPRQGYQETQYF. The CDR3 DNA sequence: TGTGCCAGCTCACCACGACAGGGGTACCAAGAGACCCAGTACTTC. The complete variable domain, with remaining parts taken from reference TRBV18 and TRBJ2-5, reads NAGVMQNPRHLVRRRGQEARLRCSPMKGHSHVYWYRQLPEEGLKFMVYLQKENIIDESGMPKERFSAEFPKEGPSILRIQQVVRGDSAAYFCASSPRQGYQETQYFGPGTRLLVL.

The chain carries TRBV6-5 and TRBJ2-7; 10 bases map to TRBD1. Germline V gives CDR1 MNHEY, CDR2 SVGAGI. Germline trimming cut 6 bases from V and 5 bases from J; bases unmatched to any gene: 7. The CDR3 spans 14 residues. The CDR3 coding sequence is TGTGCCAGCAGCCGAGGGACAGGGGCCCACGAGCAGTACTTC. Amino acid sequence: CASSRGTGAHEQYF.

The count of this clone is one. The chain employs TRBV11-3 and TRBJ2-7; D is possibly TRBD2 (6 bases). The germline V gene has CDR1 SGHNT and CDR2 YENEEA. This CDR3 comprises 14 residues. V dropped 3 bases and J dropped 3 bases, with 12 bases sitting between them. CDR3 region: CASSLGQGGYEQYF. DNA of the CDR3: TGTGCCAGCAGCTTGGGTCAGGGAGGCTACGAGCAGTACTTC.

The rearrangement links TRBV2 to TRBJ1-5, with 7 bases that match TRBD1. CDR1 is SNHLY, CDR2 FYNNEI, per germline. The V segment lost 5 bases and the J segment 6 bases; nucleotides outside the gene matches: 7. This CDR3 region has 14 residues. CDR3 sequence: CASSTDRVGQPQHF. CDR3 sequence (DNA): TGTGCCAGCAGTACTGACAGGGTGGGTCAGCCCCAGCATTTT.